These 23 T cell receptor beta chains were all obtained from the same sample, sequenced in a study of blood T cell repertoires in COVID-19. Data came from immunoSEQ multiplex PCR; TCRdb stores just in-frame clones and leaves some out. The sample carries some 120,000 clones, approximately 85% recorded once. Material for sequencing was peripheral blood. Receptor source: a human donor in a cohort sampled during active COVID-19.

V gene TRBV5-1 combines with J gene TRBJ2-2; 7 bases are shared with TRBD2. This CDR3 region has 14 residues. V lost 0 bases to trimming and J lost 6 bases; unmatched junction nucleotides: 2. Germline values: CDR1 SGHRS, CDR2 YFSETQ. Here the CDR3 reads CASSLAREAGELFF. CDR3 DNA: TGCGCCAGCAGCTTGGCCCGGGAGGCCGGGGAGCTGTTTTTT.

The chain links TRBV3-1 (or the pseudogene TRBV3-2) to TRBJ1-1, with D tentatively TRBD1 (5 bases). This CDR3 has 12 amino acids. Trimming stripped 5 bases from V and 3 bases from J, with 7 bases between. Germline V CDR1 and CDR2: LGHDT, YNNKEL (reference sequence). The CDR3 nucleotides read TGTGCCAGCAGCGACAGTTACACTGAAGCTTTCTTT. Its protein product is CASSDSYTEAFF.

Only one count was recorded for this clone. This chain links TRBV6-6 with TRBJ2-1, with TRBD1 matching 10 bases. Looked up from germline, CDR1 is MNHNY and CDR2 is SVGAGI (reference sequence). This CDR3 is 14 amino acids long. V lost 6 bases and J lost 7; bases outside the gene matches: 6. CDR3 sequence reads: CASSSDRGRNEQFF. For the CDR3, the DNA is TGTGCCAGCAGCTCGGACAGGGGGAGGAATGAGCAGTTCTTC.

The rearrangement joins TRBV6-5 to TRBJ1-2; the match to TRBD1 covers 7 bases. The CDR3 runs 13 residues. V lost 3 bases, J lost 4 bases, and 2 bases stayed unmatched. CDR1 and CDR2 from the germline V gene are MNHEY and SVGAGI. For the CDR3, the DNA is TGTGCCAGCAGTTATGACAGGGTCTATGGCTACACCTTC. This gives the protein CASSYDRVYGYTF.

This clone has ten or more counts. This chain uses TRBV19 with TRBJ1-1; D might be TRBD1 (5 bases). The V end lost 5 bases, the J end lost 4 bases, and 14 bases lay between the germline ends. The CDR3 is 14 amino acids. Per germline, CDR1 LNHDA and CDR2 SQIVND (reference sequence). The CDR3 loop is CASSASRGGTEAFF. CDR3 in DNA: TGTGCCAGTAGTGCAAGCCGGGGGGGCACTGAAGCTTTCTTT.

V and J are TRBV9 and TRBJ2-7; possible D gene TRBD2, 5 bases. V lost 3 bases to trimming and J lost 2 bases, with 15 bases between them. The CDR3 consists of 15 residues. Per germline, CDR1 SGDLS and CDR2 YYNGEE. For the CDR3, the DNA is TGTGCCAGCAGCGCCTGGGCGGGCGCAACCTACGAGCAGTACGTC. Protein sequence: CASSAWAGATYEQYV.

The gene calls are TRBV13 and TRBJ2-3; 10 bases line up with TRBD2. J was trimmed by 3 bases and V by 7 bases; bases with no gene match: 7. Per germline, CDR1 PRHDT and CDR2 FYEKMQ (reference sequence). This CDR3 is built from 15 residues. Here the CDR3 DNA reads TGTGCCAGCACACAGCGGGGGGGCGGGACAGATACGCAGTATTTT. Translation: CASTQRGGGTDTQYF. The full variable domain, rest sourced from reference TRBV13 and TRBJ2-3, is AAGVIQSPRHLIKEKRETATLKCYPIPRHDTVYWYQQGPGQDPQFLISFYEKMQSDKGSIPDRFSAQQFSDYHSELNMSSLELGDSALYFCASTQRGGGTDTQYFGPGTRLTVL.

The chain joins TRBV7-2 to TRBJ2-5; 7 bases fit TRBD1. The CDR3 is made up of 11 amino acids. Per the germline V gene, CDR1 is SGHTA and CDR2 is FQGNSA. V gave up 6 bases and J gave up 9 bases; unmatched junction bases: 4. The CDR3 DNA reads TGTGCCAGCAGTTACCAGGGGGCCCAGTACTTC. Amino acids: CASSYQGAQYF.

The gene calls are TRBV11-3 and TRBJ2-5, with 7 bases lining up with TRBD2. Germline V gene data show CDR1 as SGHNT and CDR2 as YENEEA. This CDR3 contains 16 residues. V shed 2 bases, J shed 5 bases, and the junction held 11 bases outside the gene matches. CDR3 DNA: TGTGCCAGCAGCTTACCGGGTGGGAGGGCGCGCGAGACCCAGTACTTC. It specifies CASSLPGGRARETQYF.

The gene calls are TRBV25-1 and TRBJ1-4, with D maybe TRBD1 (5 bases). Germline assignment: CDR1 MGHDK and CDR2 SYGVNS. Trimming removed 1 base at V and 6 bases at J, with 6 bases between. The CDR3 is 13 residues long. For the CDR3, the DNA is TGTGCCAGCAGTGAATGGGGCCATGAAAAACTGTTTTTT. Protein: CASSEWGHEKLFF.

The CDR3 DNA sequence: TGTGCCAGCAGCCAAGATCCGTCAGGGGGCGAGCAGTACTTC. It codes for CASSQDPSGGEQYF. V usage is TRBV3-1 (or the pseudogene TRBV3-2) and J usage is TRBJ2-7; 7 bases are a match to TRBD1. V lost 0 bases, J lost 6 bases, and 5 bases stayed unmatched. Germline V gene lookup returns CDR1 LGHDT and CDR2 YNNKEL (reference sequence). The CDR3 is made up of 14 amino acids.

The rearrangement uses TRBV20-1 and TRBJ1-5; D possibly corresponds to TRBD1 (5 bases). Germline values: CDR1 DFQATT, CDR2 SNEGSKA (reference sequence). V lost 3 bases, J lost 4 bases, and 10 bases lay in between. The length of the CDR3 is 13 residues. CDR3 bases: TGCAGTGCTAGTGCATCAGGGAATCAGCCCCAGCATTTT. Amino acids: CSASASGNQPQHF.

This clone was recorded a few times. The same CDR3 is also encoded by other DNA sequences in this sample. The chain has TRBV7-2 and TRBJ1-5; D is undetermined. The CDR3 is made up of 15 amino acids. V was shortened by 5 bases and J by 4 bases, with 15 bases between the two germline ends. Looked up from germline, CDR1 is SGHTA and CDR2 is FQGNSA. CDR3 in amino acids: CASSLGAGGNQPQHF. In nucleotides, the CDR3 is TGTGCCAGCAGCCTAGGCGCCGGCGGGAATCAGCCCCAGCATTTT. Combining the CDR3 with reference TRBV7-2 and TRBJ1-5 gives the whole variable domain GAGVSQSPSNKVTEKGKDVELRCDPISGHTALYWYRQSLGQGLEFLIYFQGNSAPDKSGLPSDRFSAERTGGSVSTLTIQRTQQEDSAVYLCASSLGAGGNQPQHFGDGTRLSIL.

The chain uses TRBV18 and TRBJ2-5; 7 bases agree with TRBD1. The junction had 6 bases not matched to a gene; V was cut back by 1 base and J by 4 bases. The CDR3 is made up of 15 amino acids. The germline V gene has CDR1 KGHSH and CDR2 LQKENI. CDR3 loop: CASSPRDRVRETQYF. The CDR3 DNA reads as TGTGCCAGCTCACCACGCGACAGGGTACGAGAGACCCAGTACTTC.

This chain joins TRBV7-9 and TRBJ2-3, with TRBD1 matching 10 bases. Germline values: CDR1 SEHNR, CDR2 FQNEAQ (reference sequence). V shed 5 bases, J shed 1 base, and the junction held 9 bases outside the gene matches. The CDR3 contains 17 residues. The CDR3 sequence is CASSELTGGVGTDTQYF. Written as DNA, the CDR3 is TGTGCCAGCAGCGAATTGACAGGGGGCGTCGGCACAGATACGCAGTATTTT. Filled out from reference TRBV7-9 and TRBJ2-3, the complete variable domain reads DTGVSQNPRHKITKRGQNVTFRCDPISEHNRLYWYRQTLGQGPEFLTYFQNEAQLEKSRLLSDRFSAERPKGSFSTLEIQRTEQGDSAMYLCASSELTGGVGTDTQYFGPGTRLTVL.

The chain links TRBV5-5 to TRBJ2-5, with a weak D call TRBD1 (5 bases). Trimming pared 4 bases from V and 5 bases from J, leaving 12 bases between. Germline V lookup: CDR1 SGHKS, CDR2 YYEKEE (reference sequence). CDR3 length equals 13 residues. Here the CDR3 reads CASSPQGWETQYF. The CDR3 bases are TGTGCCAGCAGCCCTCAGGGATGGGAGACCCAGTACTTC.

This chain joins TRBV27 and TRBJ1-2; D might be TRBD1 (5 bases). V gave up 5 bases and J gave up 8 bases, with 27 bases separating them. Germline CDR1 MNHEY, CDR2 SMNVEV (reference sequence). CDR3 length: 17 residues. The chain's CDR3 is CASSPETALSALGGYTF. CDR3 nucleotide sequence: TGTGCCAGCAGTCCGGAGACAGCTTTGTCCGCATTGGGCGGCTACACCTTC.

The rearrangement links TRBV5-1 to TRBJ1-1; no firm D call. Trimming shortened V by 3 bases and J by 5 bases, and 20 bases separated the two germline ends. The CDR3 is 16 residues long. Looked up from germline, CDR1 is SGHRS and CDR2 is YFSETQ. The CDR3 region has the DNA TGCGCCAGCAGCTCGGCCCCTCGAGGTTTTCGGACTGAAGCTTTCTTT. This translates into CASSSAPRGFRTEAFF.

The J gene is TRBJ2-7, the V gene TRBV5-6, with a weak D call TRBD2 (6 bases). The V and J ends lost 5 bases and 4 bases respectively, with 16 bases between them. Germline V lookup: CDR1 SGHDT, CDR2 YYEEEE. The CDR3 is 14 amino acids. CDR3 sequence reads: CASRKEGVLYEQYV. The CDR3 region has the DNA TGTGCCAGCAGGAAGGAGGGTGTATTGTACGAGCAGTACGTC.

The rearrangement joins TRBV6-2 or TRBV6-3 to TRBJ1-2; no clear D gene. Germline V gene data show CDR1 as MNHEY and CDR2 as SVGEGT. The CDR3 is made up of 12 amino acids. V lost 2 bases and J lost 4, with 5 bases in between. The CDR3 DNA is TGTGCCAGCAGTTACAGCGGCTATGGCTACACCTTC. As protein: CASSYSGYGYTF.

V is TRBV5-1 and J is TRBJ1-2; D is unclear. The germline V and J ends were trimmed by 0 bases and 0 bases, with 6 bases remaining between them. CDR1 and CDR2 from the germline V gene are SGHRS and YFSETQ. The CDR3 runs to 14 residues. CDR3 sequence reads: CASSLETTNYGYTF. The CDR3 nucleotides read TGCGCCAGCAGCTTGGAGACAACTAACTATGGCTACACCTTC.

This sequence joins TRBV7-2 and TRBJ1-1, with 9 bases lining up with TRBD1. Germline V gene data show CDR1 as SGHTA and CDR2 as FQGNSA. The CDR3 loop spans 15 amino acids. Germline trimming cut 5 bases from V and 0 bases from J; bases unmatched to any gene: 4. The CDR3 protein is CASSPDRGMNTEAFF. The CDR3 coding sequence is TGTGCCAGCAGCCCGGACAGGGGAATGAACACTGAAGCTTTCTTT.

The gene calls are TRBV5-1 and TRBJ2-3; D is ambiguous. The V end lost 7 bases, the J end lost 2 bases, and 8 bases lay between the germline ends. This CDR3 is 12 amino acids long. Germline CDR1 is SGHRS and CDR2 is YFSETQ. CDR3: CASGENTDTQYF. For the CDR3, the DNA is TGCGCCAGCGGAGAGAACACAGATACGCAGTATTTT.